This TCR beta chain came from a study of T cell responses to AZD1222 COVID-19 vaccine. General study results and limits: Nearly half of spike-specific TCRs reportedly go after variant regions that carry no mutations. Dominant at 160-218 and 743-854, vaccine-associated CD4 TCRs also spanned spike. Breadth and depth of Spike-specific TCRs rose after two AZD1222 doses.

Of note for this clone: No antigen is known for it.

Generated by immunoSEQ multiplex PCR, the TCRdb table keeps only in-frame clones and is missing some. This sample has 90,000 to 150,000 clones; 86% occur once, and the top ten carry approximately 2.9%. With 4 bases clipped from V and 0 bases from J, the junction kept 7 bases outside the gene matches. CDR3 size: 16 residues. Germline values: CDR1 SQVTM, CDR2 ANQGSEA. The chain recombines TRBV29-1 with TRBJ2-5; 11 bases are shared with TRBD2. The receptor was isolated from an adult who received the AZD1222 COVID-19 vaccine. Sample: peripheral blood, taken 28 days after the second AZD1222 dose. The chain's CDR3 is CSVARLAGTYQETQYF. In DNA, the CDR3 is TGCAGCGTTGCCAGACTAGCGGGGACCTACCAAGAGACCCAGTACTTC.